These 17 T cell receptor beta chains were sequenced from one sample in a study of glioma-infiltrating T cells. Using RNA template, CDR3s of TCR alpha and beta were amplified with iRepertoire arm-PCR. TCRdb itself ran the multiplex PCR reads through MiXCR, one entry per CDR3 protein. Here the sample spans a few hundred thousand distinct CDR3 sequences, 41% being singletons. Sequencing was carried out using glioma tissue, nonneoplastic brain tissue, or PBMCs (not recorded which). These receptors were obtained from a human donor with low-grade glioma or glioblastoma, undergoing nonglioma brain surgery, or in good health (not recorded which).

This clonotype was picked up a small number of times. The CDR3 nucleotides are TGTGCCACCAGCGGCCTAGCGGAGCTTTACAATGAGCAGTTCTTC. Amino acids: CATSGLAELYNEQFF. The chain couples TRBV15 to TRBJ2-1; 7 bases match TRBD2. The CDR3 length is 15 residues. In germline, CDR1 is LNHNV, CDR2 YYDKDF (reference sequence). After removal of 5 bases from V and 4 bases from J, the junction contained 8 bases not matched to a gene.

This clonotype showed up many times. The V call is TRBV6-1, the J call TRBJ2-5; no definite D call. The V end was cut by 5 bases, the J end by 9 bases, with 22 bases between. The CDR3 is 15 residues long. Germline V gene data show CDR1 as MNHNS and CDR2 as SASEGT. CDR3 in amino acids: CASSNLFRGWGSQYF. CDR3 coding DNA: TGTGCCAGCAGTAACCTCTTCAGAGGATGGGGATCCCAGTACTTC.

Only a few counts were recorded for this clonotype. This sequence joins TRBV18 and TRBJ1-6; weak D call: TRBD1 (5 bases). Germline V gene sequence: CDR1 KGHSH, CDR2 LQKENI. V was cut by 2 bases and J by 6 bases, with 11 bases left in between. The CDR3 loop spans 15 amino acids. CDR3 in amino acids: CASSPTGGLNSPLHF. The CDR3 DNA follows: TGTGCCAGCTCACCAACGGGGGGTCTTAATTCACCCCTCCACTTT.

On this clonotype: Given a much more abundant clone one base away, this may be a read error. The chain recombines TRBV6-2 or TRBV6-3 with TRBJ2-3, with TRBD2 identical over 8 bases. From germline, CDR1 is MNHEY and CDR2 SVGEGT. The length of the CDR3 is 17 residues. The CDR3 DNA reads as TGTGCCAGCGGTTACCGCCCGCGACTAGCGAACACAGATACGCAGTATTTT. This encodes CASGYRPRLANTDTQYF.

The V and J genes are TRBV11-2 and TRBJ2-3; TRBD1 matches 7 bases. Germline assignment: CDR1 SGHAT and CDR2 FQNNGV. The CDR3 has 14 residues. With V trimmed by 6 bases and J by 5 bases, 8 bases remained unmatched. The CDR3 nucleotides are TGTGCCAGCAGGACGGGACAGTCCATAGATACGCAGTATTTT. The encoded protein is CASRTGQSIDTQYF.

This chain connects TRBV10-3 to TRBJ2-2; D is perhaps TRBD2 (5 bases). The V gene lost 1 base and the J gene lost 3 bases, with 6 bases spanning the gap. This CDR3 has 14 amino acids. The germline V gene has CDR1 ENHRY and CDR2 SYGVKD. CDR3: CAISELRDTGELFF. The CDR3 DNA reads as TGTGCCATCAGTGAGTTGCGGGACACCGGGGAGCTGTTTTTT.

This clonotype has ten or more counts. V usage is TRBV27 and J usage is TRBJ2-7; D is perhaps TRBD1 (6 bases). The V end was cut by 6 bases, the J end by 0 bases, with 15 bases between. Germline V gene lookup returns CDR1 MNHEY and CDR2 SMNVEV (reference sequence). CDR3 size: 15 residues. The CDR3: CASSALAGVSYEQYF. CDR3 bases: TGTGCCAGCAGCGCCCTCGCAGGGGTCTCCTACGAGCAGTACTTC.

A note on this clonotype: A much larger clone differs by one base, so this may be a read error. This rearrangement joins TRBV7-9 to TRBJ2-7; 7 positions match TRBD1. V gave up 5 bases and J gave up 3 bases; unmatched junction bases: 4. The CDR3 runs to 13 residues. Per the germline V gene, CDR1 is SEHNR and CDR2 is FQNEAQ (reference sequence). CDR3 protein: CASSIRDSYEQYF. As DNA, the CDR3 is TGTGCCAGCAGCATCCGGGACAGCTACGAGCAGTACTTC.

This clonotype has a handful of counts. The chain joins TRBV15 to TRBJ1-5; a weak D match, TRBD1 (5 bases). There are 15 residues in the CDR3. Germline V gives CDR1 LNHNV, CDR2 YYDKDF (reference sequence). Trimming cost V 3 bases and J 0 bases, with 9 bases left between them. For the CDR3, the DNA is TGTGCCACCAGCAGTAAGGGGTATAGCAATCAGCCCCAGCATTTT. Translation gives CATSSKGYSNQPQHF.

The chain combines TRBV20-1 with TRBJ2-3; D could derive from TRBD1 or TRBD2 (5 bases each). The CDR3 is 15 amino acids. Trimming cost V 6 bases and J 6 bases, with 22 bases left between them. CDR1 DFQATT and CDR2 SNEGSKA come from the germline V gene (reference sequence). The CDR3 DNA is TGCAGTGCCCCACCGGCCGGGGACGACGTTGATACGCAGTATTTT. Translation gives CSAPPAGDDVDTQYF.

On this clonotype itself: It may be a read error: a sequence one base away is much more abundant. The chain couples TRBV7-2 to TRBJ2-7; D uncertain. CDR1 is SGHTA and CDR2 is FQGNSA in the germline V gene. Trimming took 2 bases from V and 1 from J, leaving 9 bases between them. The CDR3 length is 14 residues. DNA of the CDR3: TGTGCCAGCAGCTTAAGCAGACTGTCCTACGAGCAGTACTTC. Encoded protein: CASSLSRLSYEQYF.

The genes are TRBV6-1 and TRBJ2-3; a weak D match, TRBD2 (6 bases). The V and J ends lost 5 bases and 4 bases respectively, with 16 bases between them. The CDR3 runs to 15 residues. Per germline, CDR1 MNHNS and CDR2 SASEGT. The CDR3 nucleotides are TGTGCCAGCAGTTTAGTCGGGGGATGGGCAGATACGCAGTATTTT. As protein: CASSLVGGWADTQYF.

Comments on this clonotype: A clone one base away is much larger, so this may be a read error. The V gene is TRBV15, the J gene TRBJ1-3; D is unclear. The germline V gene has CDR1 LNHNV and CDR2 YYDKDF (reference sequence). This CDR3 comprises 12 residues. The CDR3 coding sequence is TGTGCCACCAGCAGGCTTGGAGACACCATATATTTT. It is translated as CATSRLGDTIYF.

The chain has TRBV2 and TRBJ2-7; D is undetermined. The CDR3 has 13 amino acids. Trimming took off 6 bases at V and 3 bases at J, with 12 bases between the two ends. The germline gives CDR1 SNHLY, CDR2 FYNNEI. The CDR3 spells CASSWVVNYEQYF. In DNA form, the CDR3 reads TGTGCCAGCAGCTGGGTCGTTAACTACGAGCAGTACTTC.

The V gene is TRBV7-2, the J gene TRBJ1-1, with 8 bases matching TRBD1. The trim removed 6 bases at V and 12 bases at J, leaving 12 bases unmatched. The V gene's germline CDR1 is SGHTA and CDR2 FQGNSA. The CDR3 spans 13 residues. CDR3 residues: CASSLQGDTGTFF. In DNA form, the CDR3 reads TGTGCCAGCAGTCTACAGGGGGACACTGGAACTTTCTTT.

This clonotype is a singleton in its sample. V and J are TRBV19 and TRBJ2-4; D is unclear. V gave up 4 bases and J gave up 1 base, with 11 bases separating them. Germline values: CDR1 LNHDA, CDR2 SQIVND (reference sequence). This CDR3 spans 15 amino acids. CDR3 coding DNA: TGTGCCAGTAGTAGAGCACTGGCTGCCAAAAACATTCAGTACTTC. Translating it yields CASSRALAAKNIQYF.

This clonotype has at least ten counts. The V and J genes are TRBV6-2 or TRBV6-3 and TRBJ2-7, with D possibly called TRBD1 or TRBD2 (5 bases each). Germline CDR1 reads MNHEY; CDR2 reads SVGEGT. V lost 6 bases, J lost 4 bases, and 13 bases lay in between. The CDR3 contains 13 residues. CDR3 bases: TGTGCCAGCAGACTGGGACCCCTATACGAGCAGTACTTC. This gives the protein CASRLGPLYEQYF.